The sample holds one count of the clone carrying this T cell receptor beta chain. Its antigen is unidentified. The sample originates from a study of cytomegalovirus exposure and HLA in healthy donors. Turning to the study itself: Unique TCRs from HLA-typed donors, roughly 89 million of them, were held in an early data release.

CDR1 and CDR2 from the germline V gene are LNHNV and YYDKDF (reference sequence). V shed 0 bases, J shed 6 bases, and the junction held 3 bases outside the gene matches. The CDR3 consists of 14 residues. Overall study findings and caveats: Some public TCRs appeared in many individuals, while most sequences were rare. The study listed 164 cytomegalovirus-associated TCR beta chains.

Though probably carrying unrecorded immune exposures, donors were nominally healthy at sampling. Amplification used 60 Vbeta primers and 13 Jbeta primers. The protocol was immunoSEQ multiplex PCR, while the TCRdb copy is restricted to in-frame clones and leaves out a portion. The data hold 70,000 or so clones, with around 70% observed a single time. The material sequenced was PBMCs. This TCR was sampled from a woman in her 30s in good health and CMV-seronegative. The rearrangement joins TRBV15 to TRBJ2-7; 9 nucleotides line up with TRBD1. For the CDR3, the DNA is TGTGCCACCAGCAGAGATGGGACAGGGACCGAGCAGTACTTC. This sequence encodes CATSRDGTGTEQYF.